The text below deals with one T cell receptor beta chain. Germline V gene sequence: CDR1 SGHTA, CDR2 FQGNSA. Trimming took off 4 bases at V and 5 bases at J, with 18 bases between the two ends. The CDR3 is 15 residues long. This sample stems from a study of blood T cell repertoires in COVID-19. Study background: The United States, Italy and Spain were the sources of the acute and convalescent COVID-19 samples.

The data were produced by immunoSEQ multiplex PCR, yet TCRdb's version contains in-frame clones alone and is incomplete. This sample carries 250,000 or so clones, 80% to 85% of them seen once, and the ten largest clones take roughly 3.3%. This rearrangement joins TRBV7-2 to TRBJ2-7; tentative D call: TRBD2 (5 bases). The sequenced sample was peripheral blood. The clonotype was recovered from a woman aged 18 to 35 with acute or convalescent COVID-19. CDR3 sequence (DNA): TGTGCCAGCAGCTCCCCTCACGGGATCACCAACGAGCAGTACTTC. Protein: CASSSPHGITNEQYF. Based on the CDR3 plus reference TRBV7-2 and TRBJ2-7, the full variable domain is GAGVSQSPSNKVTEKGKDVELRCDPISGHTALYWYRQSLGQGLEFLIYFQGNSAPDKSGLPSDRFSAERTGGSVSTLTIQRTQQEDSAVYLCASSSPHGITNEQYFGPGTRLTVT.